The entry below gives a single T cell receptor beta chain sequence along with its context. The entry originates in a study of blood T cell repertoires in COVID-19. Generated by immunoSEQ multiplex PCR, the TCRdb table keeps only in-frame clones and is missing some. The repertoire consists of about 360,000 clones, with about 87% occurring once and the leading ten covering roughly 2%. CDR3 length: 19 amino acids. The chain couples TRBV1 to TRBJ2-1; the table's D gene call, TRBD2, was not cross checked with the DNA. TRBV1 is assigned pseudogene status. The receptor's source is a man in his forties in a cohort exposed to, infected with or recovered from COVID-19 (not recorded which). Sequenced sample: PBMCs or T cells enriched from blood (not recorded which). The CDR3 nucleotides read TGCACCAGCAGCCAAGAGTTAACCCCGACTAGCGGCCAATACAATGAGCAGTTCTTC. Translation gives CTSSQELTPTSGQYNEQFF.